Described below is a single T cell receptor beta chain sequence and its context. The antigen remains unidentified. The CDR3 consists of 13 residues. Per germline, CDR1 KGHDR and CDR2 SFDVKD. Two nested PCRs, run for roughly 17 and 9 cycles, were applied to TCRalpha and TCRbeta cDNA. TCRdb re-called the 5' RACE reads and shows each CDR3 protein once, DNA omitted. The listing contains 90,000 to 110,000 distinct CDR3 sequences. Per donor, about 2.4 ml of blood was collected and frozen. The data stem from a study of monozygotic twins with inflammatory bowel disease. The study, taken as a whole, reports: With others, IBD patients shared fewer clonotypes than healthy twins did, especially with disease activity.

The clonotype originates from a human donor with ulcerative colitis or Crohn's disease, or a healthy co-twin of an affected twin (not recorded which). The source material was blood. This chain connects TRBV24-1 to TRBJ2-3; the TRBD1 assignment by TCRdb is unverifiable without DNA. CDR3 sequence: CATSDLSRGTQYF.